A selection of T cell receptor beta chains follows, all from one sample in a study of T cells after yellow fever vaccination. From the 5' RACE reads, TCRdb called clonotypes with MiXCR, one entry per CDR3 protein. Counted here are just over 250,000 distinct CDR3 sequences, approximately 5.2% occurring once; the ten biggest clones make up 3% to 4%. The input for sequencing was CD4+ T cells sorted from PBMCs, taken on the day of the yellow fever booster vaccination. These TCRs come from a man between 18 and 35 years old who received the YFV17D yellow fever vaccine. The CDR3 runs from the conserved cysteine through the conserved F or W. Each record gives: V gene, J gene, D gene, clone size, CDR3 protein, CDR3 DNA. A D gene is named only where the DNA matches it firmly. Clone size, where shown, is once, few, many, or a class for clones that have expanded.

>TRBV6-6|TRBJ1-3|NA|many
CASSYGLDRMAGNTIYF
TGTGCCAGCAGTTACGGGTTAGACAGGATGGCTGGAAACACCATATATTTT
>TRBV11-2|TRBJ1-2|NA|few
CASSTSGRGYNYGYTF
TGTGCCAGCAGCACAAGTGGTAGGGGGTATAACTATGGCTACACCTTC
>TRBV7-2|TRBJ1-6|TRBD1|few
CASSSGGAGSPLHF
TGTGCCAGCAGCTCAGGGGGCGCGGGATCACCCCTCCACTTT
>TRBV5-6|TRBJ1-2|NA|few
CASSVQPGTNYGYTF
TGTGCCAGCAGCGTACAGCCCGGTACTAACTATGGCTACACCTTC
>TRBV4-1|TRBJ2-1|TRBD2|many
CASRQGLAGSNEQFF
TGCGCCAGCAGGCAAGGCCTAGCGGGGTCCAATGAGCAGTTCTTC
>TRBV28|TRBJ2-1|TRBD2|few
CASTVTSGEYNEQFF
TGTGCCAGCACCGTGACTAGCGGGGAATACAATGAGCAGTTCTTC
>TRBV12-3/TRBV12-4|TRBJ2-3|NA|NA
CASSFSPQLTQYF
TGTGCCAGCAGTTTTTCCCCCCAGCTGACGCAGTATTTT
>TRBV4-2|TRBJ2-5|TRBD2|NA
CASSRTGGSQETQYF
TGTGCCAGCAGTAGAACGGGGGGTTCCCAAGAGACCCAGTACTTC
>TRBV5-5|TRBJ1-1|NA|few
CASSFGWRQDVGSEAFF
TGTGCCAGCAGCTTCGGCTGGCGACAGGACGTTGGATCTGAAGCTTTCTTT
>TRBV28|TRBJ2-6|NA|few
CASSTFLGANVLTF
TGTGCCAGCAGTACGTTCCTTGGGGCCAACGTCCTGACTTTC
>TRBV6-5|TRBJ2-3|TRBD2|NA
CASAAGGSVFGLGTDTQYF
TGTGCCAGCGCAGCGGGAGGATCGGTGTTCGGTCTTGGCACAGATACGCAGTATTTT
>TRBV11-2|TRBJ2-1|NA|NA
CASSFEGHSYNEQFF
TGTGCCAGCAGCTTCGAGGGCCACTCCTACAATGAGCAGTTCTTC
>TRBV15|TRBJ2-1|NA|few
CATSRDLGLAKRNEQFF
TGTGCCACCAGCAGGGATCTGGGGCTAGCGAAGAGGAATGAGCAGTTCTTC
>TRBV10-3|TRBJ2-2|NA|NA
CATSRPPGELFF
TGTGCCACCTCGAGGCCTCCCGGGGAGCTGTTTTTT
>TRBV29-1|TRBJ1-1|NA|many
CSGLGRQSEEAFF
TGCAGCGGATTAGGGAGACAGTCTGAGGAAGCTTTCTTT
>TRBV5-5|TRBJ2-1|TRBD1|NA
CASSLGQGGAYEQFF
TGTGCCAGCAGCTTAGGACAGGGGGGGGCCTATGAGCAGTTCTTC
>TRBV27|TRBJ1-5|TRBD1|few
CASSGGQGYQPQHF
TGTGCCAGCAGTGGGGGACAGGGGTATCAGCCCCAGCATTTT
>TRBV7-4|TRBJ2-7|NA|few
CARKDPGSQKFYEQYF
TGTGCCAGGAAAGATCCGGGTTCCCAAAAGTTCTACGAGCAGTACTTC
>TRBV4-2|TRBJ2-2|NA|few
CASSQPPHTGELFF
TGTGCCAGCAGCCAACCGCCACACACCGGGGAGCTGTTTTTT
>TRBV5-1|TRBJ2-7|NA|many
CASSLSRSYEQYF
TGCGCCAGCAGCTTGTCACGTTCGTACGAGCAGTACTTC
>TRBV5-1|TRBJ2-1|TRBD1|many
CASSLKIQGQGYHEQFF
TGCGCCAGCAGCTTGAAGATTCAGGGACAGGGGTACCATGAGCAGTTCTTC
>TRBV15|TRBJ1-1|NA|few
CATSRDRGRPEAFF
TGTGCCACCAGCAGAGATCGGGGCAGACCAGAAGCTTTCTTT
>TRBV6-6|TRBJ1-2|TRBD1|many
CASSPPDRGHGYTF
TGTGCCAGCAGTCCCCCGGACAGGGGCCACGGCTACACCTTC
>TRBV12-3/TRBV12-4|TRBJ1-5|TRBD1|NA
CASSIPSSTGHQPQHF
TGTGCCAGCAGCATCCCAAGTTCGACAGGGCATCAGCCCCAGCATTTT
>TRBV27|TRBJ1-3|TRBD1|few
CASRDRAGNTIYF
TGTGCCAGCAGAGACAGGGCTGGAAACACCATATATTTT
>TRBV7-2|TRBJ1-5|NA|NA
CASSLSNSNQPQHF
TGTGCCAGCAGCCTTTCGAATAGCAATCAGCCCCAGCATTTT
>TRBV12-3/TRBV12-4|TRBJ2-4|NA|many
CASSVLTRGLAKNIQYF
TGTGCCAGCAGTGTTCTAACGAGGGGTTTAGCCAAAAACATTCAGTACTTC
>TRBV9|TRBJ2-1|TRBD1|few
CASSERGTGILRQFF
TGTGCCAGCAGCGAGCGAGGGACAGGGATTCTAAGGCAGTTCTTC
>TRBV11-2|TRBJ2-2|NA|few
CASSLRAGAHGELFF
TGTGCCAGCAGCCTCAGGGCCGGGGCTCACGGGGAGCTGTTTTTT
>TRBV5-1|TRBJ2-2|NA|NA
CASSLWNTGELFF
TGCGCCAGCAGCTTGTGGAACACCGGGGAGCTGTTTTTT
>TRBV5-1|TRBJ2-2|TRBD2|few
CASSSGGTSNTGELFF
TGCGCCAGCAGCTCGGGGGGTACATCGAACACCGGGGAGCTGTTTTTT
>TRBV2|TRBJ2-3|NA|NA
CASRQDEDTQYF
TGTGCCAGCCGACAAGATGAAGATACGCAGTATTTT
>TRBV28|TRBJ1-2|NA|few
CASTPGGASRGYTF
TGTGCCAGCACCCCTGGGGGGGCGTCGAGGGGCTACACCTTC
>TRBV7-3|TRBJ2-5|NA|NA
CASSHTGSSQETQYF
TGTGCCAGCAGTCACACGGGTAGTTCCCAAGAGACCCAGTACTTC
>TRBV5-1|TRBJ1-1|NA|few
CASSLVSGGETNTEAFF
TGCGCCAGCAGCTTGGTGTCGGGGGGCGAGACGAACACTGAAGCTTTCTTT
>TRBV7-2|TRBJ2-3|NA|NA
CASSLAVGGHTQYF
TGTGCCAGCAGCTTAGCCGTAGGTGGGCATACGCAGTATTTT
>TRBV7-2|TRBJ1-3|NA|NA
CASSLQTSGNTIYF
TGTGCCAGCAGCCTACAGACCTCTGGAAACACCATATATTTT